The source of this T cell receptor (beta chain) is a study of response to subunit inactivated influenza vaccine. Concerning this clonotype: What it binds is not known.

The CDR3 has 14 residues. Germline lookup yields CDR1 MGHDK and CDR2 SYGVNS. V was pared by 4 bases and J by 5 bases, with 5 bases of the junction left unmatched. Study-level points and caveats: The authors proposed limited new T cell recruitment per seasonal influenza vaccination.

One entry per CDR3 protein, called by TCRdb with MiXCR from the RT-PCR reads. In the table there are some 850,000 distinct CDR3 sequences, about 18% of which are singletons. The chain is built from TRBV25-1 and TRBJ1-2; TRBD1 aligns across 9 bases. This TCR was recovered from a middle-aged man who received an inactivated influenza vaccine. Material: PBMCs from blood, obtained approximately 5 days after vaccination. In DNA form, the CDR3 reads TGTGCCAGCAGTGCCCCCGGGACAGGGTATGGCTACACCTTC. It codes for CASSAPGTGYGYTF.